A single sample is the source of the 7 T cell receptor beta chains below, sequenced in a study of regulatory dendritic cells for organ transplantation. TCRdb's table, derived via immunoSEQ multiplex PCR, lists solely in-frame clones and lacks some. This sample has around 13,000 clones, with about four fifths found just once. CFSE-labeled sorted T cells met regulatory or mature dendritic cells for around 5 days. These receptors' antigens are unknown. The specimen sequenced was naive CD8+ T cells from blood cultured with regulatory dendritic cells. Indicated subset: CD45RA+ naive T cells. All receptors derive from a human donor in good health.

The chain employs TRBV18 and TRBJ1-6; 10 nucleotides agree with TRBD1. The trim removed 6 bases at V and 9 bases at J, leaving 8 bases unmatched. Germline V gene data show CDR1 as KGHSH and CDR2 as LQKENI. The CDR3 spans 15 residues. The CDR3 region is CASSSGTGEGSPLHF. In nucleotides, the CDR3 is TGTGCCAGCTCTTCCGGGACAGGGGAGGGTTCACCCCTCCACTTT.

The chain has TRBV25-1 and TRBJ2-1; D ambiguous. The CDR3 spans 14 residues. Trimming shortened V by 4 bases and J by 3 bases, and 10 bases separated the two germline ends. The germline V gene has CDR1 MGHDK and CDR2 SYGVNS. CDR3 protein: CASSGAAFYNEQFF. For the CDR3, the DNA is TGTGCCAGCAGTGGAGCCGCCTTCTACAATGAGCAGTTCTTC.

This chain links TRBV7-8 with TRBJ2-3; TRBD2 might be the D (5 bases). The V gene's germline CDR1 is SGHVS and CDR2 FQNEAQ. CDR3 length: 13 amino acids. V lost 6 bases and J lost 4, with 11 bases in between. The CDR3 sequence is CASSRGVPDTQYF. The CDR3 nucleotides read TGTGCCAGCAGTCGGGGAGTGCCAGATACGCAGTATTTT.

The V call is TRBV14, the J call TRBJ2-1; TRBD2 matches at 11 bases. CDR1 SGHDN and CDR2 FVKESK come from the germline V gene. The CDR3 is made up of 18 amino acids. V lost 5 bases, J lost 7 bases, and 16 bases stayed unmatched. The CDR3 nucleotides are TGTGCCAGCAGCGAAAGTGGATTTAGCGGGGGGGCCAGGAATGAGCAGTTCTTC. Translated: CASSESGFSGGARNEQFF.

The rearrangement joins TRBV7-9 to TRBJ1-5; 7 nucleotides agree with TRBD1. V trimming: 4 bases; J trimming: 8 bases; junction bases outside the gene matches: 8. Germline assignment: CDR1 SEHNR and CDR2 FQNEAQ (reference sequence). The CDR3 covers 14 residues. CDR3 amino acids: CASSSQGERKPQHF. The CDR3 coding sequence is TGTGCCAGCAGCTCCCAGGGGGAGAGGAAGCCCCAGCATTTT.

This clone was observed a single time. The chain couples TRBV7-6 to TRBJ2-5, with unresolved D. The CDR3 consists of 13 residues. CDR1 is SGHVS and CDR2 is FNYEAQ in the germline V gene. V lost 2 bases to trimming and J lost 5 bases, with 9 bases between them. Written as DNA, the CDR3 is TGTGCCAGCAGCTTAAACGCGGAGGAGACCCAGTACTTC. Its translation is CASSLNAEETQYF.

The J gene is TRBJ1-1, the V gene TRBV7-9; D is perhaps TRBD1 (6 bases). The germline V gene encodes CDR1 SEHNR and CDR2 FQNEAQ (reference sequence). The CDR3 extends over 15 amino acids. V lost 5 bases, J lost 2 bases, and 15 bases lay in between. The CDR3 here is CASSVSDRINTEAFF. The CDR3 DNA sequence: TGTGCCAGCAGCGTGTCGGACAGAATAAACACTGAAGCTTTCTTT.